This entry is about one T cell receptor beta chain. V dropped 6 bases and J dropped 4 bases, with 13 bases sitting between them. The CDR3 extends over 14 amino acids. These data originate in a study of T-cell reconstitution after alpha-beta-depleted transplantation in children. Preparation of the TCRbeta library used unique molecular identifiers. TCRdb called the PCR reads again in MiXCR, with one record for every CDR3 protein. This table holds about 370,000 distinct CDR3 sequences, roughly 22% found once. This clonotype originated in a human donor who donated a stem cell graft to a child with acute myeloid leukemia. This rearrangement joins TRBV12-3 or TRBV12-4 to TRBJ2-4; tentatively, D is TRBD2 (5 bases). The input for sequencing was PBMCs from the stem cell graft donor, taken from the stem cell graft. The CDR3 DNA follows: TGTGCCAGCAGAATAGCTGGAGGTAAAAACATTCAGTACTTC. Translating it yields CASRIAGGKNIQYF.